This T cell receptor beta chain was captured by sequencing in a study of blood T cell repertoires in COVID-19. Turning to the study itself: COVID-19 samples from acute and convalescent phases originated in the United States, Italy and Spain. PBMCs, B-cell-depleted T cells, or T cells were the source of the cDNA or gDNA that made up the material.

Individuals aged roughly 18 to 90 years were recruited from 20 to 25 US areas. Per the original methods: Reference gene primer amplification in the assay estimated nucleated cell counts. Here immunoSEQ multiplex PCR was the method, and the copy in TCRdb shows in-frame clones only, minus some. V and J calls plus clone size are reproduced from that table; the DNA served to infer D and trimming. The table includes 200,000 to 250,000 clones, approximately 90% detected once. The clonotype comes from a man between 25 and 39 years old who had recovered from COVID-19. What was sequenced was PBMCs or T cells enriched from blood (not recorded which).

In DNA, the CDR3 is TGTGCCAGCAGCTGGCGCGGGGTTGGGACCTACGAGCAGTACTTC. It encodes CASSWRGVGTYEQYF. The chain joins TRBV3-1 (or the pseudogene TRBV3-2) to TRBJ2-7; weak D call: TRBD2 (6 bases). The length of the CDR3 is 15 residues. Trimming left V 5 bases short and J 2 bases short, with 16 bases between. In germline, CDR1 is LGHDT, CDR2 YNNKEL (reference sequence).